What follows describes a single TCR beta chain. The antigen it binds to is not known. No base quality information exists; no much larger clone differs at one position. This sample was included in a study of blood T cells in healthy people across ages (dated by TCRdb to the mid-2010s). About the full investigation: Template switching captured roughly one uniquely barcoded TCR beta cDNA molecule per two T cells in model experiments. Age-related changes in TCR beta repertoire diversity were measured in the study by deep sequencing normalized with unique cDNA molecular identifiers. Donors were grouped into four age groups: young (average 16 years), middle-aged (roughly 38), aged (approximately 58) and long-lived (less than 85). To avoid experimental bias, donors of different ages were distributed randomly across sequencing lanes. Using the same blood draw, the study looked at two additional independent replicas of 1 million unique cDNA reads for two donors, one aged 18 to 30 and the other aged 80 or older. The investigation overall reported the following: Observed TCR beta diversity correlated strongly with the percentage of naive T cells measured by flow cytometry. Observed TCR beta diversity per million T cells fell roughly linearly with age, and a significant reduction was already apparent by age around 39. Estimates of total diversity from one million sequenced T cells were regarded as lower bounds and underestimates. Because donor CMV infection status was unknown, age-related changes in expanded clonotypes were potentially confounded. The long-lived group showed more naive CD4+ T cells, fewer expanded clones and increased TCR diversity than the aged group, suggesting age selection. Conclusive comparison of naive and antigen-experienced compartments was prevented by the profiling of bulk unsorted PBMCs.

Library creation used 5' RACE. Instrument used: Illumina HiSeq 2500. The second PCR ran for about 6 to 11 cycles and used a J-beta primer mix along with a sample-barcoded 5' primer. Each TCR beta cDNA molecule received a unique molecular identifier from a template-switch 5' adaptor carrying 12 random nucleotides. Each sample yielded at least 3 million CDR3-containing paired-end reads. All of the RNA was converted into first-strand cDNA using the Mint cDNA synthesis kit, with a TRBC-specific oligonucleotide serving as the primer. After uracil-DNA glycosylase treatment, a first 18-cycle PCR used universal primers M1SS and BC2_uni_R on all cDNA. In the paper's pipeline: For normalization, 1 million high-quality reads, each with a distinct molecular identifier, were randomly selected from each sample. Reads sharing molecular identifiers were discarded rather than binned into consensus sequences. MiTCR, with a Q25 quality threshold and the strictest error-elimination algorithm, was used for CDR3 identification, clonotype clustering and error correction. Lower-bound total TCR beta diversity was estimated with a nonparametric unseen species model using Euler transformation. Starting from the raw public reads, TCRdb applied fastp trimming at Q25, assembled clones with MiXCR and retained in-frame beta chains. Each record represents a unique CDR3 protein, reported with the most common genes and DNA among its rows. TCRdb, rather than the study authors, made the V and J calls. The sample includes 1.5 million to 2 million distinct CDR3 sequences, with roughly 49% observed a single time. Around 2.1% of the sample is in the top ten clones.

Donors were 35 to 40 systemically healthy Caucasian individuals from Russia aged 6 to 90 years. Around 9.7 milliliters of peripheral blood were collected from each donor into EDTA-treated Vacutainer tubes. Ficoll-Paque density-gradient centrifugation was used to isolate PBMCs, with at least 6 million per sample. Total RNA was extracted from PBMCs with Trizol reagent, with at least 5.5 micrograms obtained per sample. For every donor, an aliquot of PBMCs went through flow cytometry to measure the percentages of naive CD45RAhigh/CD27high T cells. The germline V and J ends show losses of 7 bases and 3 bases respectively, and no gene match explains 8 bases of the junction. The germline V gene gives CDR1 as MNHNS and CDR2 as SASEGT. Taken from cysteine to phenylalanine, the CDR3 has 14 residues. The entry retains the CDR3 DNA only, 42 bases that are in frame from base 1.

The chain joins TRBV6-1 to TRBJ2-7; TRBD1 lines up with 8 middle nucleotides. The receptor was derived from a woman aged 40 to 50 in good health. Sequenced sample: blood. The CDR3 protein is CASILGQGSYEQYF. The bases are TGTGCCAGCATTCTAGGACAGGGAAGCTACGAGCAGTACTTC.